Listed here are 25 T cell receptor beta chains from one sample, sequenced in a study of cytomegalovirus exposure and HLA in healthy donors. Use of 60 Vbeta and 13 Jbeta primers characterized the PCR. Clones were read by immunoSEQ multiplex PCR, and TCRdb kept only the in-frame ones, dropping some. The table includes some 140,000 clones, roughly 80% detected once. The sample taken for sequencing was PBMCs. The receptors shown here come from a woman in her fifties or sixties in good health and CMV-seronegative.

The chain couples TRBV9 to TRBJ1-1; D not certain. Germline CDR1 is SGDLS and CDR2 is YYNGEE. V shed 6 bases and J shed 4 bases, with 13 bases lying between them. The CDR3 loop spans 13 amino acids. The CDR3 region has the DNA TGTGCCAGCACTGGGGTGGGGAGCACTGAAGCTTTCTTT. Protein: CASTGVGSTEAFF. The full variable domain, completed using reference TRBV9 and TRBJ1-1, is DSGVTQTPKHLITATGQRVTLRCSPRSGDLSVYWYQQSLDQGLQFLIQYYNGEERAKGNILERFSAQQFPDLHSELNLSSLELGDSALYFCASTGVGSTEAFFGQGTRLTVV.

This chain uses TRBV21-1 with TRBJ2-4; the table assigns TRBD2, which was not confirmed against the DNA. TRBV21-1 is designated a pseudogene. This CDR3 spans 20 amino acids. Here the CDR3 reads CASKRVTTGGLAGVSGIQYF. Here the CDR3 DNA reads TGTGCCAGCAAAAGGGTCACCACGGGGGGACTAGCGGGGGTGAGCGGCATTCAGTACTTC.

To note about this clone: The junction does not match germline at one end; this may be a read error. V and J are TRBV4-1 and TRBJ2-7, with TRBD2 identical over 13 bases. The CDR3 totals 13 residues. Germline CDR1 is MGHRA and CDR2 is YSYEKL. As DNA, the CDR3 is TGCGCCAGCAGCCAAGGGACTAGCGGGAGCGCACACTTC. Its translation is CASSQGTSGSAHF.

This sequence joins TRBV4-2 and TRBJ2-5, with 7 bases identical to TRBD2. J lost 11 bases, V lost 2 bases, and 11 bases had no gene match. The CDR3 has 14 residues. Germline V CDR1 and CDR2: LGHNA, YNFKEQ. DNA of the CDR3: TGTGCCAGCAGCCAACCATCCGGGAGCGGGGAGCAGTACTTC. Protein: CASSQPSGSGEQYF.

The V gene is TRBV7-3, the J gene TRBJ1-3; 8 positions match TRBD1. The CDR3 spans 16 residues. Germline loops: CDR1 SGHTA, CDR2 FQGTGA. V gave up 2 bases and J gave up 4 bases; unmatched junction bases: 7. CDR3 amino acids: CASSLSPGGVGNTIYF. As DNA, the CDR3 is TGTGCCAGCAGCTTATCTCCAGGGGGCGTCGGAAACACCATATATTTT.

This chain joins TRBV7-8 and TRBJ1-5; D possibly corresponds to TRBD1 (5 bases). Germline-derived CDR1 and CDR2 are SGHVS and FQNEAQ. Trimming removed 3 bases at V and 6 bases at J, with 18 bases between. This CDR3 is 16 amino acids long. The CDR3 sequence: CASSFIPQGSIQPQHF. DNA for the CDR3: TGTGCCAGCAGCTTTATCCCTCAGGGATCAATTCAGCCCCAGCATTTT.

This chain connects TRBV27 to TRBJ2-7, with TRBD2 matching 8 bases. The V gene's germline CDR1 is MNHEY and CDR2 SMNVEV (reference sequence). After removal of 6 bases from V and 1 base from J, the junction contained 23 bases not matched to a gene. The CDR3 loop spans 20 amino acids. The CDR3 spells CASSRPQTGGPHDFSYEQYF. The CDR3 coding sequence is TGTGCCAGCAGCCGACCCCAAACGGGAGGGCCGCATGATTTTTCCTACGAGCAGTACTTC.

CDR3 sequence (DNA): TGTGCCAGCAGCTCCAGGGCCAATGAGCAGTTCTTC. Amino acid sequence: CASSSRANEQFF. This sequence joins TRBV11-2 and TRBJ2-1, with D possibly being TRBD1 (5 bases). Trimming left V 4 bases short and J 6 bases short, with 7 bases between. Germline lookup yields CDR1 SGHAT and CDR2 FQNNGV. The CDR3 consists of 12 residues. The variable domain in full, with the rest retrieved from reference TRBV11-2 and TRBJ2-1, is EAGVAQSPRYKIIEKRQSVAFWCNPISGHATLYWYQQILGQGPKLLIQFQNNGVVDDSQLPKDRFSAERLKGVDSTLKIQPAKLEDSAVYLCASSSRANEQFFGPGTRLTVL.

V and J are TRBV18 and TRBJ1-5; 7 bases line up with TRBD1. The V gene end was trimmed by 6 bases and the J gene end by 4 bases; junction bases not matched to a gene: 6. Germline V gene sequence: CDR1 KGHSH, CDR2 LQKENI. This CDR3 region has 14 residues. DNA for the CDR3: TGTGCCAGCTCCCTTACAGGGGATAATCAGCCCCAGCATTTT. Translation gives CASSLTGDNQPQHF.

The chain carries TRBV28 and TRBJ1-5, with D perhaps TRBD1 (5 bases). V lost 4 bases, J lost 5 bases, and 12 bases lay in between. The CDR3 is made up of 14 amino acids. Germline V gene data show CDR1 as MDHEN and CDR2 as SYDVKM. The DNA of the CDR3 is TGTGCCAGCAGTTCAGCCTTGGGGCATCAGCCCCAGCATTTT. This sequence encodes CASSSALGHQPQHF.

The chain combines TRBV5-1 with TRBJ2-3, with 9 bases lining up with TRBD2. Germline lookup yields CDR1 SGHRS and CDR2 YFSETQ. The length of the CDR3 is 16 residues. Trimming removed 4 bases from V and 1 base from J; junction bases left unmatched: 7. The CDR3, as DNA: TGCGCCAGCAGCCCTGGGACTAGCAGACGCACAGATACGCAGTATTTT. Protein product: CASSPGTSRRTDTQYF.

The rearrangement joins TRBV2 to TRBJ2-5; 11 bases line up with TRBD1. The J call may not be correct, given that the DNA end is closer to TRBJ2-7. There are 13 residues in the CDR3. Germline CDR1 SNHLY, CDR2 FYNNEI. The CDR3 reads CASEDRGLYEQYF. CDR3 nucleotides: TGTGCCAGTGAGGACAGGGGGCTCTACGAGCAGTACTTC.

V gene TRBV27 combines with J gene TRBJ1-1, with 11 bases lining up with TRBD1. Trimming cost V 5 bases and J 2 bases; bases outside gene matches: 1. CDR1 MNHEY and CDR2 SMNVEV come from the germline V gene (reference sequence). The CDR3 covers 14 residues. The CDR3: CASSGTGGNTEAFF. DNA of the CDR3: TGTGCCAGCAGTGGGACAGGGGGTAACACTGAAGCTTTCTTT.

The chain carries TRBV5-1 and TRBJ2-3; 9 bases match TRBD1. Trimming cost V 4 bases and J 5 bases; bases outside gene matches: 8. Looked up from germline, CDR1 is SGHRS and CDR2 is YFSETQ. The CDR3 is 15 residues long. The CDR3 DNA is TGCGCCAGCAGCCTGGGGGACAGGGCGAAAGATACGCAGTATTTT. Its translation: CASSLGDRAKDTQYF.

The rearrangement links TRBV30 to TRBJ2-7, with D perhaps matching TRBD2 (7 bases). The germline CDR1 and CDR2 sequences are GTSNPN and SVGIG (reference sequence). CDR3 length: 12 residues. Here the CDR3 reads CAVGRGPYEQYF. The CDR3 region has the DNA TGTGCTGTTGGGCGGGGGCCTTACGAGCAGTACTTC.

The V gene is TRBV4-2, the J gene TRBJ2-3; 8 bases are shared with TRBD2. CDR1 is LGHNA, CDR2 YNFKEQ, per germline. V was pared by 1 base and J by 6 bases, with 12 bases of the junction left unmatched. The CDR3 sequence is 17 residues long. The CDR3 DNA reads TGTGCCAGCAGCCAAGGAGTGGGACGGGGGGGCCAGGATACGCAGTATTTT. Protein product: CASSQGVGRGGQDTQYF.

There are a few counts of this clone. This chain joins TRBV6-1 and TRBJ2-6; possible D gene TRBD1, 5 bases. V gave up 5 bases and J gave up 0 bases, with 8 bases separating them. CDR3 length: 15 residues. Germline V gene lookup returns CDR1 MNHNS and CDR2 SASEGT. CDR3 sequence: CASSWTNSGANVLTF. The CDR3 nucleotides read TGTGCCAGCAGTTGGACAAACTCTGGGGCCAACGTCCTGACTTTC.

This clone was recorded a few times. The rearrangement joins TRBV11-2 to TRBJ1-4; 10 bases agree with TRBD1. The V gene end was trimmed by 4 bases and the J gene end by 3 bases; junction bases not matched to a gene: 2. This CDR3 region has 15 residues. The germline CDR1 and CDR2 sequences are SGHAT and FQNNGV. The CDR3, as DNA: TGTGCCAGCAGCTATGGACAGGGGGCTAATGAAAAACTGTTTTTT. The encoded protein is CASSYGQGANEKLFF.

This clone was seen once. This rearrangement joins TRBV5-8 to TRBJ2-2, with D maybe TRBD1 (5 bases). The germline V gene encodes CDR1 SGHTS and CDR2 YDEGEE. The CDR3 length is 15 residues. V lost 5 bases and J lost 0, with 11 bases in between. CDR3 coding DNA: TGTGCCAGCAGGTCAGACAGCGCGAACACCGGGGAGCTGTTTTTT. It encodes CASRSDSANTGELFF.

The CDR3 protein is CASSLDSSNQPQHF. CDR3 nucleotide sequence: TGTGCCAGCAGCCTGGACTCGAGCAATCAGCCCCAGCATTTT. The rearrangement uses TRBV28 and TRBJ1-5; D uncertain. The CDR3 is made up of 14 amino acids. Trimming pared 6 bases from V and 1 base from J, leaving 10 bases between. Germline V gene data show CDR1 as MDHEN and CDR2 as SYDVKM. The full variable domain, in which reference TRBV28 and TRBJ1-5 provide the parts outside the CDR3, is DVKVTQSSRYLVKRTGEKVFLECVQDMDHENMFWYRQDPGLGLRLIYFSYDVKMKEKGDIPEGYSVSREKKERFSLILESASTNQTSMYLCASSLDSSNQPQHFGDGTRLSIL.

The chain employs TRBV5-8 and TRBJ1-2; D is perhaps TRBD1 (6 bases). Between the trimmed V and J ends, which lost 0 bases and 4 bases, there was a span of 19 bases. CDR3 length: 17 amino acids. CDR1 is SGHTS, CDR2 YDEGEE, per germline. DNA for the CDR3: TGTGCCAGCAGCTTGGCCGGGTTGGGGGCCGCCAGCTATGGCTACACCTTC. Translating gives CASSLAGLGAASYGYTF.

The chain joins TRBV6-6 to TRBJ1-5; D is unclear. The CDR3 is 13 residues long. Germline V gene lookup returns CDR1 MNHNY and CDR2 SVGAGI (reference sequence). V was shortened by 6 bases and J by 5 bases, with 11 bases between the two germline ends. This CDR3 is CASSYGPYQPQHF. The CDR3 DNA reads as TGTGCCAGCAGCTATGGGCCGTATCAGCCCCAGCATTTT.

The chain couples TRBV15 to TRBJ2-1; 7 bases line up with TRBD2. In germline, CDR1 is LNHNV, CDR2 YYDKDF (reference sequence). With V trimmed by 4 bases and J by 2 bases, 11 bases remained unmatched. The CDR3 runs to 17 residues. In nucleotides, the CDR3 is TGTGCCACCAGCACGAGTTATTCGGGAGGTGCCTACAATGAGCAGTTCTTC. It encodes CATSTSYSGGAYNEQFF.

The CDR3 coding sequence is TGTGCCAGCAGTTTAGGGGGCCGTCCCTACAATGAGCAGTTCTTC. Its translation: CASSLGGRPYNEQFF. The rearrangement links TRBV27 to TRBJ2-1; tentative D call: TRBD1 (6 bases). The V gene lost 2 bases and the J gene lost 2 bases, with 10 bases spanning the gap. This CDR3 contains 15 residues. Germline-derived CDR1 and CDR2 are MNHEY and SMNVEV (reference sequence).

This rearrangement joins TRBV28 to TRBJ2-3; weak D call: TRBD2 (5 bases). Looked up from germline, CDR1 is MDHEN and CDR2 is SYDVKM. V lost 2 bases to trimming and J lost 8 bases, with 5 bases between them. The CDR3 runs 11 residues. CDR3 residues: CASSLEGTQYF. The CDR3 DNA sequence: TGTGCCAGCAGTTTAGAGGGTACGCAGTATTTT.